Detailed here is one TCR beta chain. This sample was taken from a study of blood T cells in healthy people across ages. It was with a sample-barcoded 5' primer and a J-beta primer mix that a second PCR of roughly 7 to 12 cycles was run. Via MiXCR, TCRdb re-called the 5' RACE reads, giving one row per CDR3 protein. The sample includes more than 900,000 distinct CDR3 sequences, almost 30% of them seen just once. J was trimmed by 5 bases and V by 6 bases; bases with no gene match: 8. The germline CDR1 and CDR2 sequences are SGHTA and FQGNSA. The CDR3 extends over 15 amino acids. The sample also formed part of further work on T cells of mothers and their children. That study reports: The sample comes from nine or ten healthy Caucasian donors: mothers and children.

The chain is built from TRBV7-2 and TRBJ2-7; TRBD2 aligns across 12 bases. Material for sequencing was blood. The TCR originated in a woman between 40 and 50 years old in good health. The chain's CDR3 is CASRPTSGGFNEQYF. The CDR3 DNA follows: TGTGCCAGCAGACCTACTAGCGGGGGGTTCAACGAGCAGTACTTC.